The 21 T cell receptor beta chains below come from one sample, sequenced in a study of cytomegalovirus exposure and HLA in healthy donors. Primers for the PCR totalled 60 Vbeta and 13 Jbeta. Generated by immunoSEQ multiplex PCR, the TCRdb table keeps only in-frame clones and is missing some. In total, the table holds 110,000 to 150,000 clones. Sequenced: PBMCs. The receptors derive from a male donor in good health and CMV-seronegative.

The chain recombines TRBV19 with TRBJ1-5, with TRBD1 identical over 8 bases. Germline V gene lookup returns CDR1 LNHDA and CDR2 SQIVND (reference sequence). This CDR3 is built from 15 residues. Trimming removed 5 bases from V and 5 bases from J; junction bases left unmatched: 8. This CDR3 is CASSATGAAYQPQHF. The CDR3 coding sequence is TGTGCCAGTAGTGCGACAGGGGCAGCTTATCAGCCCCAGCATTTT.

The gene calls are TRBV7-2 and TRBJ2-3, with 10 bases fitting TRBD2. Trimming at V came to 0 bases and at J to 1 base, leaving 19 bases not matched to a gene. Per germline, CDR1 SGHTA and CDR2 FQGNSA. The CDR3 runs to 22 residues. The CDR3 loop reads CASSLAPLWLSGGGRRTDTQYF. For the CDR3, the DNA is TGTGCCAGCAGCTTAGCGCCATTGTGGTTGAGCGGGGGGGGCCGACGCACAGATACGCAGTATTTT.

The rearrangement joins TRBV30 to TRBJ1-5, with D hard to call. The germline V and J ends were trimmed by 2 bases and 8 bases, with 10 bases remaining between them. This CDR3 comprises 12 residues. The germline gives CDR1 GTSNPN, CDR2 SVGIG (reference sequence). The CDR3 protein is CAWSLGEKPQHF. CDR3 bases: TGTGCCTGGAGTCTTGGGGAGAAGCCCCAGCATTTT.

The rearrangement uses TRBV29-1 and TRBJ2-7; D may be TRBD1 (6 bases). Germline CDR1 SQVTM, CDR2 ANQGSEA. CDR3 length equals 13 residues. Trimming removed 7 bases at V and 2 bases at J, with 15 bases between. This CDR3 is CSGTGQSTYEQYF. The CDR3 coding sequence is TGCAGCGGAACCGGACAGAGCACCTACGAGCAGTACTTC.

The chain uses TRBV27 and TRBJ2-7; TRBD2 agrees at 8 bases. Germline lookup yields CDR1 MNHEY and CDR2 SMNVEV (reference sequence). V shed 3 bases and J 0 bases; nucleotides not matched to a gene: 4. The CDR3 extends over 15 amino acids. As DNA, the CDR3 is TGTGCCAGCAGTTTGGTAGCGGGGCCCTCCTACGAGCAGTACTTC. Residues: CASSLVAGPSYEQYF.

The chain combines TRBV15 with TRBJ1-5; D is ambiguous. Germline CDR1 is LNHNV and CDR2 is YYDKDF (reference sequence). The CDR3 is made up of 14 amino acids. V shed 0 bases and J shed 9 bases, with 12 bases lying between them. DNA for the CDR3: TGTGCCACCAGCAGAGATCTCGAGGTTGGGCCCCAGCATTTT. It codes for CATSRDLEVGPQHF. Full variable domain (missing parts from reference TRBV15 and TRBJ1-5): DAMVIQNPRYQVTQFGKPVTLSCSQTLNHNVMYWYQQKSSQAPKLLFHYYDKDFNNEADTPDNFQSRRPNTSFCFLDIRSPGLGDTAMYLCATSRDLEVGPQHFGDGTRLSIL.

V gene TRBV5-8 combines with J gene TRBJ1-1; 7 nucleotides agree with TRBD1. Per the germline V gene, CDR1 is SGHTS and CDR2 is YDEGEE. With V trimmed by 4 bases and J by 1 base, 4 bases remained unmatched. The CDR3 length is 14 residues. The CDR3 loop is CASSQQGRNTEAFF. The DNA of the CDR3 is TGTGCCAGCAGCCAACAGGGGAGGAACACTGAAGCTTTCTTT. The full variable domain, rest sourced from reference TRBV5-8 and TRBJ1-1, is EAGVTQSPTHLIKTRGQQATLRCSPISGHTSVYWYQQALGLGLQFLLWYDEGEERNRGNFPPRFSGRQFPNYSSELNVNALELEDSALYLCASSQQGRNTEAFFGQGTRLTVV.

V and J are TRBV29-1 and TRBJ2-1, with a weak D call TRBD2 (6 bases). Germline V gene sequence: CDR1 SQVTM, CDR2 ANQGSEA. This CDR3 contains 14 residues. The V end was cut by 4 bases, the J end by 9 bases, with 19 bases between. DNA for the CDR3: TGCAGCGTTGGAATACGGGGGTCCGAAGGTGAGCAGTTCTTC. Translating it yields CSVGIRGSEGEQFF.

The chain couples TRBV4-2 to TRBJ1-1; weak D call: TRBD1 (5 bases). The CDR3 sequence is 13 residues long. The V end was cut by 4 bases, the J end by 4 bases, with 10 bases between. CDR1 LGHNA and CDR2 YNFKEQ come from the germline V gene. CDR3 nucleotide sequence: TGTGCCAGCAGCCCCCAGACAGTCACTGAAGCTTTCTTT. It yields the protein CASSPQTVTEAFF.

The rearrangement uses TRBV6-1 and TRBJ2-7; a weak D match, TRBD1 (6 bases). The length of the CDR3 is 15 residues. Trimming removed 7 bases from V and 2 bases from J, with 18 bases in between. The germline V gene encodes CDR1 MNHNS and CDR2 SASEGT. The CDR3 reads CASTASYDRTYEQYF. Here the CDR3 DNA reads TGTGCCAGCACCGCCTCTTACGACAGGACCTACGAGCAGTACTTC.

The CDR3 sequence is CARNVGGSRIIGDEQFF. The CDR3 nucleotides are TGTGCCCGAAACGTGGGCGGGAGCCGGATAATTGGGGATGAGCAGTTCTTC. This rearrangement joins TRBV30 to TRBJ2-1, with TRBD2 matching over 7 bases. The V gene's germline CDR1 is GTSNPN and CDR2 SVGIG (reference sequence). The length of the CDR3 is 17 residues. With V trimmed by 8 bases and J by 8 bases, 24 bases remained unmatched.

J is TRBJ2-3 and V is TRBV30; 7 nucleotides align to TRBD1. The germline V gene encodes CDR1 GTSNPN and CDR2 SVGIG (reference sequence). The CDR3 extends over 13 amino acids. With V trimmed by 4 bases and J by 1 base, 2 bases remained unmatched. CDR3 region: CAWIGQGTDTQYF. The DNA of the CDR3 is TGTGCCTGGATTGGACAGGGCACAGATACGCAGTATTTT.

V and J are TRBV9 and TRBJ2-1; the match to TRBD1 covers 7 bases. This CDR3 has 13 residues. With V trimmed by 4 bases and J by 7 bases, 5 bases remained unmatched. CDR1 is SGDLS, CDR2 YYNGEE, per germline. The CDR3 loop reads CASSLGQSNEQFF. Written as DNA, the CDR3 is TGTGCCAGCAGCTTGGGACAGAGTAATGAGCAGTTCTTC.

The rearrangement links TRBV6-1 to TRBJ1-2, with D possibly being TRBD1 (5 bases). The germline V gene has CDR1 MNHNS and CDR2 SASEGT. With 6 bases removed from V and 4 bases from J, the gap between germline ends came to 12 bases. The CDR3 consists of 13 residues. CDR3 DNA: TGTGCCAGCAGGTTTGACAGATTCTATGGCTACACCTTC. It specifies CASRFDRFYGYTF.

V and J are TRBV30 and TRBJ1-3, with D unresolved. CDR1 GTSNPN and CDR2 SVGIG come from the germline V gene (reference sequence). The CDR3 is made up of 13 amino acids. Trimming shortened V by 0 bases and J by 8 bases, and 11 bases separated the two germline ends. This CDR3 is CAWSVRFRDTIYF. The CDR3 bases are TGTGCCTGGAGTGTACGATTCCGGGACACCATATATTTT.

CDR3 in amino acids: CASSFSAIGGQEAFF. For the CDR3, the DNA is TGTGCCAGCAGCTTTAGTGCGATCGGGGGACAGGAAGCTTTCTTT. This chain uses TRBV7-9 with TRBJ1-1, with 7 bases that match TRBD1. The CDR3 runs 15 residues. In germline, CDR1 is SEHNR, CDR2 FQNEAQ (reference sequence). V shed 3 bases and J 8 bases; nucleotides not matched to a gene: 12.

This chain's CDR3 is CASRAAQGTSYEQYF. CDR3 DNA: TGTGCCAGCAGGGCCGCGCAGGGAACGTCCTACGAGCAGTACTTC. The chain couples TRBV7-9 to TRBJ2-7; maybe TRBD1 (5 bases). Germline V gives CDR1 SEHNR, CDR2 FQNEAQ (reference sequence). Deletions cut 6 bases from V and 1 base from J, with 16 bases between. The length of the CDR3 is 15 residues. Supplemented by reference TRBV7-9 and TRBJ2-7, the full variable domain reads DTGVSQNPRHKITKRGQNVTFRCDPISEHNRLYWYRQTLGQGPEFLTYFQNEAQLEKSRLLSDRFSAERPKGSFSTLEIQRTEQGDSAMYLCASRAAQGTSYEQYFGPGTRLTVT.

CDR3: CASSYDGTGSYEQYF. The CDR3 DNA sequence: TGTGCCAGCAGTTACGACGGGACAGGGTCCTACGAGCAGTACTTC. V is TRBV6-5 and J is TRBJ2-7; 9 positions agree with TRBD1. CDR1 MNHEY and CDR2 SVGAGI come from the germline V gene. Germline trimming cut 2 bases from V and 1 base from J; bases unmatched to any gene: 3. The CDR3 extends over 15 amino acids.

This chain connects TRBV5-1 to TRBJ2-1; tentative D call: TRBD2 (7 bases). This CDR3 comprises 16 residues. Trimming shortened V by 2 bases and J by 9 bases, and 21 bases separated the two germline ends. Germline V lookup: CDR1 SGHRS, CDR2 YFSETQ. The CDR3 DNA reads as TGCGCCAGCAGCTTCGATAGGGGGGGGTCCGCGGGTGAGCAGTTCTTC. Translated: CASSFDRGGSAGEQFF.

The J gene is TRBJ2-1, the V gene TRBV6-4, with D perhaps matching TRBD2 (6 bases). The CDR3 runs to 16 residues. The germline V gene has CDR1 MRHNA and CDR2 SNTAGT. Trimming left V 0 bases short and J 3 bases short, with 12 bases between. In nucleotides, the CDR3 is TGTGCCAGCAGTGACTCCATCGGGAGCGGCTACAATGAGCAGTTCTTC. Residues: CASSDSIGSGYNEQFF.

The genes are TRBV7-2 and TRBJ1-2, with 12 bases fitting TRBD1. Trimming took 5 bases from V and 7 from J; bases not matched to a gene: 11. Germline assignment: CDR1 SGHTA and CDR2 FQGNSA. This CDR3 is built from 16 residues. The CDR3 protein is CASSPLGQGASGGYTF. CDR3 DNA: TGTGCCAGCAGCCCTCTGGGACAGGGGGCTTCGGGTGGCTACACCTTC.